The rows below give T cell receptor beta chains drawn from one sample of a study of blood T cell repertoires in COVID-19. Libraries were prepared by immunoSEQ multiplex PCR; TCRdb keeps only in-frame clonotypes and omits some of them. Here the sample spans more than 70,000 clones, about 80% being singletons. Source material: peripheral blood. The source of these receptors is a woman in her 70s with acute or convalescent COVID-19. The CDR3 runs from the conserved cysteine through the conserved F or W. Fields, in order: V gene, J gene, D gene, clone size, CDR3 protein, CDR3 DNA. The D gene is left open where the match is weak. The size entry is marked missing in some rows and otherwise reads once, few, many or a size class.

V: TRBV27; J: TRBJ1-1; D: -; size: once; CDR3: CASSSPVRNTEAFF; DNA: TGTGCCAGCAGTTCTCCAGTCCGGAACACTGAAGCTTTCTTT
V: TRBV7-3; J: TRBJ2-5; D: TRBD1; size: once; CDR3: CASSLWVQGLGYQETQYF; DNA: TGTGCCAGCAGCTTATGGGTACAGGGGTTGGGTTACCAAGAGACCCAGTACTTC
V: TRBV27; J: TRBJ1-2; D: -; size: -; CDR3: CASRDSLDYGYTF; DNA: TGTGCCAGCAGGGACAGTCTCGACTATGGCTACACCTTC
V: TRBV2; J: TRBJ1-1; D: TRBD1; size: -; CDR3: CASSGPGQGAIAFF; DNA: TGTGCCAGCAGTGGACCGGGACAGGGGGCGATCGCTTTCTTT
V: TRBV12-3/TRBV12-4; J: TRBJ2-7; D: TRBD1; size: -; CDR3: CASRDRDSYEQYF; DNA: TGTGCCAGCCGGGACAGGGATTCCTACGAGCAGTACTTC
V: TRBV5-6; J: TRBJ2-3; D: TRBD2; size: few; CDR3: CASSSASGGPDTQYF; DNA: TGTGCCAGCAGCTCGGCTAGCGGGGGCCCAGATACGCAGTATTTT
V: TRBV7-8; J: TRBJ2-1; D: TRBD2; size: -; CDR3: CASSPRLIAGARNEQFF; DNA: TGTGCCAGCAGCCCCCGTCTAATAGCGGGAGCTCGCAATGAGCAGTTCTTC
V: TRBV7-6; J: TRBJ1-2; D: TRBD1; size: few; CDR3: CASSLDRGRMDGYTF; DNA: TGTGCCAGCAGCTTAGACAGGGGGCGCATGGATGGCTACACCTTC
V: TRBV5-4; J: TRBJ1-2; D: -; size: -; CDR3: CASSPSSVDGYTF; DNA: TGTGCCAGCAGCCCCTCGTCGGTCGATGGCTACACCTTC
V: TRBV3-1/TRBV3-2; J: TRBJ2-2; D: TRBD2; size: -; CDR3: CASSHRSGRVTGELFF; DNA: TGTGCCAGCAGCCATCGTAGCGGGAGAGTGACCGGGGAGCTGTTTTTT
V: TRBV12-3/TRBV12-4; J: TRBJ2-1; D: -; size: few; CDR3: CASSLRGYNEQFF; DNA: TGTGCCAGCAGTTTGCGGGGATACAATGAGCAGTTCTTC
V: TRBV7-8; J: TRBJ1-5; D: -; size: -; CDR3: CASSLGRVSNQPQHF; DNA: TGTGCCAGCAGCCTGGGGAGAGTTAGCAATCAGCCCCAGCATTTT
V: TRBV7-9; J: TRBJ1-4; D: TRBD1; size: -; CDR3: CASTFNPGTGDEKLFF; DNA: TGTGCCAGCACCTTTAACCCCGGGACAGGGGATGAAAAACTGTTTTTT
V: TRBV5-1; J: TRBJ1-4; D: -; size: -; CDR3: CASSLDVGGQTTNEKLFF; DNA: TGCGCCAGCAGCTTGGACGTTGGCGGGCAGACAACTAATGAAAAACTGTTTTTT
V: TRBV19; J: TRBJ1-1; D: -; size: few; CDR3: CASSLTANTEAFF; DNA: TGTGCCAGTAGTTTGACAGCGAACACTGAAGCTTTCTTT
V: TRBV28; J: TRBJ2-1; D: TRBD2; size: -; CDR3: CASTELAGEGEQFF; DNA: TGTGCCAGCACCGAACTAGCGGGAGAGGGTGAGCAGTTCTTC
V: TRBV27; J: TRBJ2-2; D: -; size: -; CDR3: CASRRRTIIGADTGELFF; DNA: TGTGCCAGCAGACGCCGCACTATTATAGGGGCGGACACCGGGGAGCTGTTTTTT
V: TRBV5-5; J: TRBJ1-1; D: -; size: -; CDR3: CASSYSDPGTEAFF; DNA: TGTGCCAGCAGCTATAGCGACCCGGGAACTGAAGCTTTCTTT
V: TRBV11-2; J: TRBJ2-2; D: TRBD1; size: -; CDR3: CASSLLPPGQGHTGELFF; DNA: TGTGCCAGCAGCCTTCTCCCCCCGGGACAGGGCCACACCGGGGAGCTGTTTTTT
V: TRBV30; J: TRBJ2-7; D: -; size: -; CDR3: CACAIPRGINYEQYF; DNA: TGTGCCTGTGCGATTCCCAGGGGTATTAACTACGAGCAGTACTTC
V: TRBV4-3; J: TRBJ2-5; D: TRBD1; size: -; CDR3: CASSQELGTGGGETQYF; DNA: TGCGCCAGCAGCCAAGAACTCGGGACAGGGGGGGGAGAGACCCAGTACTTC
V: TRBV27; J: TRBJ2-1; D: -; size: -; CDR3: CASSLGLVYNEQFF; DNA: TGTGCCAGCAGTTTAGGACTCGTATACAATGAGCAGTTCTTC
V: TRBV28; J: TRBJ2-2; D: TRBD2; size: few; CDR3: CASSRTSGGSGELFF; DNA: TGTGCCAGCAGTCGAACTAGCGGGGGTTCCGGGGAGCTGTTTTTT
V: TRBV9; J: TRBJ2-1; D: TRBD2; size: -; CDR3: CASSAYSGDNEQFF; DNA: TGTGCCAGCAGCGCTTATAGCGGGGACAATGAGCAGTTCTTC